This TCR beta chain was obtained from a study of breast tumors, draining lymph nodes, adjacent tissues. Via MiXCR, TCRdb re-called the multiplex PCR reads, giving one row per CDR3 protein. The sample includes tens of thousands of distinct CDR3 sequences, less than 65% of them seen just once. The CDR3 contains 13 residues. Trimming took 4 bases from V and 9 from J, leaving 14 bases between them. The germline V gene has CDR1 SGHRS and CDR2 YFSETQ. This clonotype was seen ten or more times. Antigen unknown. General study results and limits: Findings are consistent with lymph node origin and intratumoral expansion of most tumor T cells. Tumors had less TCR diversity than lymph nodes, more than nontumor tissue. Luminal-like breast cancer showed significantly greater tumor-nontumor repertoire similarity than basal-like breast cancer did. Data only fit, rather than demonstrated, lymph node origin of most tumor T cells.

Sequenced: breast tumor tissue. J is TRBJ2-1 and V is TRBV5-1, with D possibly being TRBD2 (5 bases). The clonotype comes from a female donor with breast cancer. Some clones in this sample may be carry-over from other donors' samples. The DNA for the CDR3 is TGCGCCAGCAGCCGTAGAGGAGGTAGTGAGCAGTTCTTC. This codes for CASSRRGGSEQFF.